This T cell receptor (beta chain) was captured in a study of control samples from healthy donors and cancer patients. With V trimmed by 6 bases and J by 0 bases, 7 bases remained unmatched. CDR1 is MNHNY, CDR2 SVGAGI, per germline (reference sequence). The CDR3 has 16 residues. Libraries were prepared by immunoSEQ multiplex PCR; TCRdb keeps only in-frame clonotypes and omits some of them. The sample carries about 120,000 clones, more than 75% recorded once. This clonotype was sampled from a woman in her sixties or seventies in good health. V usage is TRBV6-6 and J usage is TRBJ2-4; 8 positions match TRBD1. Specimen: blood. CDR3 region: CASSRPTGGAKNIQYF. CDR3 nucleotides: TGTGCCAGCAGCCGACCCACAGGGGGAGCCAAAAACATTCAGTACTTC.